This entry features one TCR beta chain sequence. What it recognizes is unknown. cDNA reverse transcribed from extracted RNA served as the sequencing template. Here immunoSEQ multiplex PCR was the method, and the copy in TCRdb shows in-frame clones only, minus some. The sample carries 140,000 to 150,000 clones, about 60% recorded once. This record belongs to a study of CD8+ T cells in alopecia areata. Study context: Oral tofacitinib, 5 to 10 mg twice daily, was given in an open-label trial. Once tofacitinib had been taken for 6 to 18 months, 6 months off drug followed.

Study-wide results and limits: Clonality exceeded that of normal scalp in lesional scalp, most notably in alopecia totalis/universalis. Shared TCR sequences were less clear between patients than in mice, possibly partly from HLA diversity.

This TCR was sampled from a human donor with alopecia areata. The material was CD4+ T cells sorted from blood, obtained at week 0.

The CDR3 here is CASSLTGAGELFF. CDR3 bases: TGTGCCAGCAGCTTAACCGGAGCCGGGGAGCTGTTTTTT. The chain couples TRBV7-9 to TRBJ2-2; D is unresolved. Germline V gives CDR1 SEHNR, CDR2 FQNEAQ (reference sequence). V was clipped by 2 bases and J by 6 bases, with 7 bases between them. This CDR3 comprises 13 residues.